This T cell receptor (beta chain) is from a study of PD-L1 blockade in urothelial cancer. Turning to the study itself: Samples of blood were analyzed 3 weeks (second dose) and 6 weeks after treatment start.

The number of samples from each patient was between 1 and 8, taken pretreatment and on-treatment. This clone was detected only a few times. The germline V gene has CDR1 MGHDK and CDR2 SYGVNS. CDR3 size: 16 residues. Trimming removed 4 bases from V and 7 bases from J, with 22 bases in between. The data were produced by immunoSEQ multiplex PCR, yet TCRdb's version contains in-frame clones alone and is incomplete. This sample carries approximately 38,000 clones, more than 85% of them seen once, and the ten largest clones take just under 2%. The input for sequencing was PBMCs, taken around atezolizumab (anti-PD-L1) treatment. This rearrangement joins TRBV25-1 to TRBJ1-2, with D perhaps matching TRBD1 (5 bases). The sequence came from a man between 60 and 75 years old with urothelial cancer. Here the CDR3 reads CASSAKTSDIGLGYTF. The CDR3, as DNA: TGTGCCAGCAGTGCAAAGACGTCGGACATCGGGCTTGGCTACACCTTC.